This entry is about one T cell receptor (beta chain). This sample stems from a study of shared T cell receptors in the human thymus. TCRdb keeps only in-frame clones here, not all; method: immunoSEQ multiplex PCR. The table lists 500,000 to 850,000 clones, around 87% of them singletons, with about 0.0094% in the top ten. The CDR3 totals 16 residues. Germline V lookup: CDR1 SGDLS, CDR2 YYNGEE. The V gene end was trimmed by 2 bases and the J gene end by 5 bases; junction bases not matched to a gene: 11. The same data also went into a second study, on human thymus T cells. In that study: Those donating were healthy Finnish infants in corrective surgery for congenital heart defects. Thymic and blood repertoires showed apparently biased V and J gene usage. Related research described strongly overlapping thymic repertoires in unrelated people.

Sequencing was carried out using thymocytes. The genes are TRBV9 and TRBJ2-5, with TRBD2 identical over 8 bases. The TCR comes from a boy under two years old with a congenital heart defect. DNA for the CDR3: TGTGCCAGCAGCGTGCGCCGGGGGGGTTCAGGTGAGACCCAGTACTTC. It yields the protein CASSVRRGGSGETQYF.